This entry concerns a single T cell receptor (beta chain). Its cognate antigen is unknown. This record comes from a study of cytomegalovirus exposure and HLA in healthy donors. Broader study findings: The study recorded 150 to 200 TCR beta chains that were cytomegalovirus-associated. Whilst most TCR sequences proved rare, a subset of public TCRs occurred across many donors.

Sequenced by immunoSEQ multiplex PCR; TCRdb stores in-frame clones only, minus some. The sample consists of 100,000 to 150,000 clones, roughly nine tenths of them appearing once. This CDR3 is built from 14 residues. Germline V gene sequence: CDR1 GTSNPN, CDR2 SVGIG (reference sequence). V was cut by 3 bases and J by 5 bases, with 15 bases left in between. The sequencing input was PBMCs. This chain links TRBV30 with TRBJ2-3; maybe TRBD1 (6 bases). The source is a woman under 30 in good health and CMV-seronegative. This CDR3 is CAWSIYGGLDTQYF. CDR3 nucleotide sequence: TGTGCCTGGAGCATATATGGGGGCCTAGATACGCAGTATTTT.